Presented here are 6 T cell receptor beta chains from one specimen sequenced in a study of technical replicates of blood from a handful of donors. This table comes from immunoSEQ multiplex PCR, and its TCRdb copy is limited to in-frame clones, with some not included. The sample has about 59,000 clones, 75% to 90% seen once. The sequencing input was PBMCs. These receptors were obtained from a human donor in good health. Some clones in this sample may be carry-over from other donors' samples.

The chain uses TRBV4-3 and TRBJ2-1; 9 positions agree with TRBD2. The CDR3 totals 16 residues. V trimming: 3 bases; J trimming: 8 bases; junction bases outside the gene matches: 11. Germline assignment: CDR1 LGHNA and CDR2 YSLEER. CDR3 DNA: TGCGCCAGCAGCCAGCCCCCAGCGGGAGGAAAGGATGAGCAGTTCTTC. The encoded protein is CASSQPPAGGKDEQFF.

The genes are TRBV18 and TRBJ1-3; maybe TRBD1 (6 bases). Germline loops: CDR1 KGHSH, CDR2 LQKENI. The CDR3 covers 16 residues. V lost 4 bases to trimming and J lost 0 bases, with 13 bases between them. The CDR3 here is CASSLRRDNSGNTIYF. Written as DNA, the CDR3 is TGTGCCAGCTCACTCCGTAGGGACAACTCTGGAAACACCATATATTTT.

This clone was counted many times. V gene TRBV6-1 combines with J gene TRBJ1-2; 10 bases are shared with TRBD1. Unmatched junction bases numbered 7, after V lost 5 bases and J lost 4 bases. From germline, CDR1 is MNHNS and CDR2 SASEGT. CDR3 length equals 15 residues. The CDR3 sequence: CASSSLGTGAYGYTF. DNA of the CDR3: TGTGCCAGCAGTTCCTTGGGGACAGGGGCCTATGGCTACACCTTC.

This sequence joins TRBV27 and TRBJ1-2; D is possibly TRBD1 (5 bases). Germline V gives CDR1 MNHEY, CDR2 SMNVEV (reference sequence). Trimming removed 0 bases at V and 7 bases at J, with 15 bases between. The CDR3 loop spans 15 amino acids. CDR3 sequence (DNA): TGTGCCAGCAGTTTATCAAACCAGGGCAAGAGTGGCTACACCTTC. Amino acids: CASSLSNQGKSGYTF.

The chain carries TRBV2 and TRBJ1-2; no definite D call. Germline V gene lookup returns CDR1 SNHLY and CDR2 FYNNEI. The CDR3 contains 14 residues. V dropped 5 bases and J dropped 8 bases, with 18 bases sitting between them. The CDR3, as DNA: TGTGCCAGCAGTCCGACATCGGTTCCTAACGGCTACACCTTC. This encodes CASSPTSVPNGYTF.

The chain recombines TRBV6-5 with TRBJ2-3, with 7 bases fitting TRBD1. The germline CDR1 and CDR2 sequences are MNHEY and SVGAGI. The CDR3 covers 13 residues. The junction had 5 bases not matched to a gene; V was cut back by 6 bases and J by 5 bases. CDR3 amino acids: CASRVTGQDTQYF. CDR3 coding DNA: TGTGCCAGCAGAGTGACAGGGCAAGATACGCAGTATTTT.